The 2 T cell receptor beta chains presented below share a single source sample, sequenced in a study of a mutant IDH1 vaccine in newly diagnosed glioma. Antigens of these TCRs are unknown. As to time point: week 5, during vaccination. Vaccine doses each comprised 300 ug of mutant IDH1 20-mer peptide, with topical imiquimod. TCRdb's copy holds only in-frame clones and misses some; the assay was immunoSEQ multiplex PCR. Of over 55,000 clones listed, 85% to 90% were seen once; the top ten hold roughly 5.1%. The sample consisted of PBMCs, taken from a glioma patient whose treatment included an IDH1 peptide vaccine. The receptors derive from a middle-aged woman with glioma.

The DNA for the CDR3 is TGTGCCAGCAGCTTTGAGGGTTACGAGCAGTACTTC. Translating gives CASSFEGYEQYF. The chain recombines TRBV7-9 with TRBJ2-7; the D gene is possibly TRBD2 (5 bases). CDR1 and CDR2 (germline): SEHNR, FQNEAQ (reference sequence). Trimming left V 3 bases short and J 4 bases short, with 7 bases between. This CDR3 spans 12 amino acids.

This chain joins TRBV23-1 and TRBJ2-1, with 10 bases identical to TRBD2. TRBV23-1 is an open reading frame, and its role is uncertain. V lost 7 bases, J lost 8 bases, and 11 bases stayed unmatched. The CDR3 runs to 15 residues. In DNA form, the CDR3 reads TGCGCCAGCACCAGCGGGAGGGCCGGGAGCGATGAGCAGTTCTTC. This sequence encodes CASTSGRAGSDEQFF.